This T cell receptor (beta chain) emerged from a study of T cell responses to AZD1222 COVID-19 vaccine. Study outcomes and limitations: Clonal diversity was possibly underestimated; the donors were predominantly white British and more often female. Targets within unmutated variant regions were reportedly found for nearly half of spike-specific TCRs. Only five or six AZD1222 recipients were seropositive at baseline.

With respect to this clone: What it recognizes is unknown.

Germline-derived CDR1 and CDR2 are KGHDR and SFDVKD. The CDR3 is made up of 16 amino acids. Between the trimmed V and J ends, which lost 5 bases and 5 bases, there was a span of 18 bases. Sequenced by immunoSEQ multiplex PCR; TCRdb stores in-frame clones only, minus some. The sample has over 110,000 clones; around 87% are singletons. The sequence was obtained from an adult in good health. The chain links TRBV24-1 to TRBJ2-1, with a weak D call TRBD2 (7 bases). The sample here was peripheral blood, taken on day 0 of AZD1222 vaccination. CDR3 protein: CATSVPLGGGNNEQFF. In nucleotides, the CDR3 is TGTGCCACCAGTGTCCCCCTAGGGGGGGGAAACAATGAGCAGTTCTTC.